Detailed here is one T cell receptor beta chain. Some clones are missing from TCRdb's copy, which holds only in-frame ones; the method was immunoSEQ multiplex PCR. The data hold approximately 440,000 clones, with around 88% observed a single time. The sample belongs to a study of blood T cell repertoires in COVID-19. This CDR3 has 15 amino acids. Germline V gene sequence: CDR1 KGHDR, CDR2 SFDVKD. V was cut by 2 bases and J by 1 base, with 10 bases left in between. The specimen was peripheral blood. This TCR derives from a woman in her 50s with COVID-19, enrolled during active disease. The chain uses TRBV24-1 and TRBJ2-5; tentative D call: TRBD1 (6 bases). The CDR3 coding sequence is TGTGCCACCAGTGATTCAGGGGCGGGCCAAGAGACCCAGTACTTC. Translation gives CATSDSGAGQETQYF.